The 6 T cell receptor beta chains reported below all come from one sample, sequenced in a study of cytomegalovirus exposure and HLA in healthy donors (dated by TCRdb to 2016 to 2017). Receptor libraries were prepared by the immunoSEQ multiplex PCR assay. For the multiplex PCR, a mixture combining 60 forward primers for TCR Vbeta segments and 13 reverse primers for TCR Jbeta segments was used. TCRdb mirrors the immuneACCESS table, restricted to in-frame sequences. Some clones are absent from its copies; in checked studies, under half trace to an unresolved V gene, and the reason for the others is unknown. The sample table contains about 130,000 clones; only one count was recorded for roughly 74% of them. The top ten clones comprise around 4.2% of the sample. Sequenced material: PBMCs. These receptors all stem from a woman in her forties or fifties in good health and CMV-seropositive.

This clone was seen just once. The chain carries TRBV18 and TRBJ2-7, with 9 bases identical to TRBD2. Germline V CDR1 and CDR2: KGHSH, LQKENI. The CDR3 is made up of 18 amino acids. Germline trimming cut 2 bases from V and 2 bases from J; bases unmatched to any gene: 13. CDR3 sequence reads: CASSPSVGLAGLAYEQYF. In DNA form, the CDR3 reads TGTGCCAGCTCACCATCCGTCGGGCTAGCGGGGTTAGCCTACGAGCAGTACTTC.

This chain joins TRBV6-6 and TRBJ2-5; TRBD2 matches 11 bases. There are 14 residues in the CDR3. Germline CDR1 MNHNY, CDR2 SVGAGI (reference sequence). Trimming removed 6 bases from V and 5 bases from J; junction bases left unmatched: 5. In DNA, the CDR3 is TGTGCCAGCAGCGTAGCGGGGGGGCGGGAGACCCAGTACTTC. Its protein is CASSVAGGRETQYF.

The rearrangement joins TRBV9 to TRBJ1-3; D uncertain. CDR3 length: 16 residues. With 0 bases removed from V and 3 bases from J, the gap between germline ends came to 13 bases. The germline CDR1 and CDR2 sequences are SGDLS and YYNGEE. Here the CDR3 DNA reads TGTGCCAGCAGCGTAGTGGGAGCGCAGAGTGGAAACACCATATATTTT. Translating gives CASSVVGAQSGNTIYF.

The CDR3 nucleotides read TGCGCCAGCAGCTTCAGACAGGGACATCCGAGGGGGGAGCAGTACTTC. This codes for CASSFRQGHPRGEQYF. The chain couples TRBV5-1 to TRBJ2-7, with TRBD1 matching over 7 bases. The CDR3 runs to 16 residues. The V gene's germline CDR1 is SGHRS and CDR2 YFSETQ. J was trimmed by 7 bases and V by 2 bases; bases with no gene match: 15.

This chain connects TRBV6-4 to TRBJ2-1; 7 nucleotides align to TRBD1. V lost 0 bases and J lost 4; bases outside the gene matches: 6. The CDR3 runs to 16 residues. In germline, CDR1 is MRHNA, CDR2 SNTAGT. The CDR3 is CASSDSWTGNYNEQFF. CDR3 in DNA: TGTGCCAGCAGTGACTCCTGGACAGGAAATTACAATGAGCAGTTCTTC.

V and J are TRBV18 and TRBJ2-2, with 10 nucleotides matching TRBD2. V gave up 3 bases and J gave up 6 bases; unmatched junction bases: 7. CDR3 size: 16 residues. Germline CDR1 and CDR2: KGHSH and LQKENI. The CDR3 sequence: CASSPLALAGAGELFF. The CDR3 coding sequence is TGTGCCAGCTCACCGCTCGCTCTAGCGGGGGCCGGGGAGCTGTTTTTT.